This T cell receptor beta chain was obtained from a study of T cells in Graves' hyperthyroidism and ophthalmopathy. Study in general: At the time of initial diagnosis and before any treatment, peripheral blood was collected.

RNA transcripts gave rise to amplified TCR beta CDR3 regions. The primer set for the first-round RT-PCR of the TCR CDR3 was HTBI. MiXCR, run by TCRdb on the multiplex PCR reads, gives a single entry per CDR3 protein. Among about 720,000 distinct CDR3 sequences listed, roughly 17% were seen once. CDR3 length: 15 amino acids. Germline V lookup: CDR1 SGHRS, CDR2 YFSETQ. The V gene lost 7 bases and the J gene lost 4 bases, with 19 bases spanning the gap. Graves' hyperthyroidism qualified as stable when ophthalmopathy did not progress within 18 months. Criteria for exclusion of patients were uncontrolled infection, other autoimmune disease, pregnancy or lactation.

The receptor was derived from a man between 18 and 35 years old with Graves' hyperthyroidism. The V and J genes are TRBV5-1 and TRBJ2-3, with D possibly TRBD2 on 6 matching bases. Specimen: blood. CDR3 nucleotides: TGCGCCAGCGGATCTGGGGCTTCGGGGGCAGATACGCAGTATTTT. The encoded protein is CASGSGASGADTQYF.